The rows below give T cell receptor beta chains drawn from one sample of a study of CD8+ T cells in alopecia areata. Clones were sequenced by immunoSEQ multiplex PCR, and TCRdb holds only the in-frame ones, with some missing. The sample yields 150,000 to 200,000 clones, about 66% seen once. Sequenced here: CD8+ T cells sorted from blood, sampled at week 0. These receptors all come from a human donor with alopecia areata. The CDR3 runs from the conserved cysteine through the conserved F or W. D genes are given only for firm matches. Only some rows state a clone size, as once, few, many or a class for expanded clones.

v_call	clone_size	d_call	j_call	cdr3_aa
TRBV7-9	-	-	TRBJ1-1	CASSWGVTEAFF
TRBV28	once	-	TRBJ1-5	CASSLTGFNQPQHF
TRBV5-6	-	-	TRBJ1-5	CASSLATGNQPQHF
TRBV29-1	-	-	TRBJ2-3	CSVPEADTQYF
TRBV13	-	TRBD1	TRBJ2-5	CASSLAGGQETQYF
TRBV25-1	-	TRBD1	TRBJ2-3	CASSEGTGGVTDTQYF
TRBV5-4	few	-	TRBJ1-1	CASSLFQVMNTEAFF
TRBV29-1	few	-	TRBJ2-4	CSVEDLPRTGLAKNIQYF
TRBV9	-	-	TRBJ1-3	CASSVAPGSGNTIYF
TRBV7-9	few	-	TRBJ2-5	CASMGSSQETQYF
TRBV5-1	once	TRBD1	TRBJ2-2	CASSPGTANTGELFF
TRBV6-4	-	-	TRBJ2-2	CASSEYGTGELFF
TRBV4-3	-	-	TRBJ1-2	CASSQEGREDYGYTF
TRBV5-1	-	-	TRBJ1-2	CASSFSGPPLNYGYTF
TRBV7-8	-	-	TRBJ2-7	CASSLVYEQYF
TRBV18	-	TRBD1	TRBJ2-1	CASSPGPGGSYNEQFF
TRBV6-5	-	-	TRBJ1-2	CASSKQGVAGYTF
TRBV2	once	-	TRBJ2-5	CASSGRFQYF
TRBV6-8	-	-	TRBJ2-4	CASRPDTDGKNIQYF
TRBV25-1	-	-	TRBJ1-6	CASSDRGQVLAPLHF
TRBV7-8	-	-	TRBJ2-3	CASSLGPGLTDTQYF
TRBV5-1	-	TRBD2	TRBJ2-2	CASSLAIAGTGELFF
TRBV2	-	-	TRBJ2-1	CASSGGFSNEQFF
TRBV30	-	-	TRBJ2-3	CAWSVFEDTQYF
TRBV9	few	-	TRBJ1-1	CASSTRLSGRAFF
TRBV9	-	-	TRBJ2-7	CASSVEATDEQYF
TRBV5-6	-	TRBD1	TRBJ1-2	CASSWPTGDPYGYTF
TRBV2	-	-	TRBJ2-3	CASSDWRKADTQYF
TRBV5-1	-	TRBD1	TRBJ2-3	CASSSGTGSADTQYF
TRBV9	-	-	TRBJ2-5	CASSGRDNQETQYF
TRBV13	once	TRBD1	TRBJ1-5	CASSTGGNQPQHF
TRBV5-6	few	TRBD2	TRBJ2-7	CASSWTSSYEQYF
TRBV6-6	-	-	TRBJ2-3	CASSYYSPGTDTQYF
TRBV30	few	-	TRBJ1-2	CAWSVSRSGYGYTF
TRBV13	-	-	TRBJ2-2	CASSLDGAMAGELFF
TRBV29-1	-	-	TRBJ2-7	CSVEVQGAGSYEQYF
TRBV10-3	once	-	TRBJ2-1	CAISESGGPYNEQFF
TRBV9	-	TRBD1	TRBJ2-5	CASSRGGANQETQYF
TRBV27	few	-	TRBJ2-5	CASAAGSYYLETQYF
TRBV5-1	-	TRBD2	TRBJ2-3	CASVAGESSTDTQYF
TRBV7-8	-	-	TRBJ1-2	CASSDLRDGYTF
TRBV25-1	-	-	TRBJ2-5	CASSELAGPGQETQYF
TRBV7-6	-	TRBD2	TRBJ2-1	CASSLVASGAYNEQFF
TRBV29-1	-	TRBD1	TRBJ1-1	CSGEGTGGNTEAFF
TRBV13	-	-	TRBJ2-2	CASSSRQDKGTGELFF
TRBV20-1	-	-	TRBJ2-2	CSASKAGELFF
TRBV4-1	-	-	TRBJ2-1	CASSPRGGSSYNEQFF
TRBV7-8	-	-	TRBJ2-7	CASSLRLGGYEQYF